The 6 T cell receptor beta chains below all came from one sample that was sequenced in a study of cytotoxic CD8 clonotypes in ibrutinib-treated CLL. Here immunoSEQ multiplex PCR was the method, and the copy in TCRdb shows in-frame clones only, minus some. The repertoire includes approximately 150,000 clones, around nine tenths of them detected once, and around 3% sits in the top ten. Source: PBMCs, taken at disease progression, from a patient treated with ibrutinib. Receptor source: a human donor with chronic lymphocytic leukemia.

This chain links TRBV7-2 with TRBJ1-5; no clear D. With 1 base removed from V and 2 bases from J, the gap between germline ends came to 9 bases. CDR3 size: 15 residues. Per the germline V gene, CDR1 is SGHTA and CDR2 is FQGNSA. For the CDR3, the DNA is TGTGCCAGCAGCTTAGATTCAGGTCGCAATCAGCCCCAGCATTTT. It translates to CASSLDSGRNQPQHF.

J is TRBJ1-2 and V is TRBV9; D might be TRBD1 (5 bases). Deletions cut 0 bases from V and 2 bases from J, with 8 bases between. Per germline, CDR1 SGDLS and CDR2 YYNGEE. The CDR3 totals 14 residues. CDR3 in amino acids: CASSVGGTNYGYTF. Here the CDR3 DNA reads TGTGCCAGCAGCGTAGGGGGCACCAACTATGGCTACACCTTC.

The chain employs TRBV9 and TRBJ1-2; D is undetermined. This CDR3 has 14 residues. V dropped 0 bases and J dropped 2 bases, with 8 bases sitting between them. Germline V CDR1 and CDR2: SGDLS, YYNGEE. The DNA for the CDR3 is TGTGCCAGCAGCGTAGAGGTGGCCAACTATGGCTACACCTTC. This gives the protein CASSVEVANYGYTF.

This clone was seen a handful of times. This chain uses TRBV6-1 with TRBJ2-3; D may be TRBD1 or TRBD2 (5 bases each). CDR3 length: 15 amino acids. V dropped 5 bases and J dropped 2 bases, with 14 bases sitting between them. CDR1 and CDR2 from the germline V gene are MNHNS and SASEGT. CDR3 bases: TGTGCCAGCAGTCGCCGGGACGCCACCACAGATACGCAGTATTTT. Its translation is CASSRRDATTDTQYF.

The CDR3 coding sequence is TGTGCCAGCAGTGACTCCCGGCAGGGTTCCTTGGCTGGAAACACCATATATTTT. Translation: CASSDSRQGSLAGNTIYF. The chain links TRBV25-1 to TRBJ1-3; TRBD1 might be the D (5 bases). Trimming cost V 3 bases and J 2 bases, with 20 bases left between them. Germline V gives CDR1 MGHDK, CDR2 SYGVNS. This CDR3 comprises 18 residues.

This chain uses TRBV21-1 with TRBJ1-4. TRBV21-1 is a listed pseudogene. CDR3 length: 14 residues. The CDR3 is CASSKDRVQWKLFF. In nucleotides, the CDR3 is TGTGCCAGCAGCAAAGACCGAGTGCAGTGGAAACTGTTTTTT.